This is a list of T cell receptor beta chains from one sample in a study of regulatory T cells in long-lasting Graves disease. TCRdb re-called the multiplex PCR reads through MiXCR, storing one row per CDR3 protein. This sample carries 500,000 to 700,000 distinct CDR3 sequences, about 32% of them seen once, and the ten largest clones take roughly 41%. The starting material was peripheral blood mononuclear cells (PBMCs), obtained when the disease was refractory, from a patient treated with antithyroid drugs. These receptors were collected from a female donor with Graves disease. Each CDR3 is given without its conserved first and last residue.

V	length	J	CDR3
TRBV29-1	11	TRBJ1-2	SVEEPLGRGYT
TRBV3-1	12	TRBJ1-3	ASSQAGSGNTIY
TRBV27	12	TRBJ1-2	ASSSRGGLGGYT
TRBV3-1	12	TRBJ1-5	ASSQDWGSQPQH
TRBV12-3/TRBV12-4	9	TRBJ2-7	ASSLYNEQY
TRBV12-5	12	TRBJ1-2	ASGFGGASYGYT
TRBV15	14	TRBJ2-7	ATSREDRATSYEQY
TRBV14	13	TRBJ1-2	ASSQVNREGYGYT
TRBV10-3	12	TRBJ1-1	ATFVGQGRTEAF
TRBV29-1	11	TRBJ2-2	SVVGGDTGELF
TRBV30	16	TRBJ1-1	AWSVGGISVQGLGEAF
TRBV19	10	TRBJ1-5	ASSTNNQPQH
TRBV7-9	13	TRBJ1-2	ASSFGPEQGDGYT
TRBV19	10	TRBJ1-5	ASSMGIGPQH
TRBV18	14	TRBJ1-2	ASSPLDRGLGYGYT
TRBV5-1	12	TRBJ1-1	ASSPDRANTEAF